One and the same sample provided the 9 T cell receptor beta chains below, sequenced in a study of cytotoxic CD8 clonotypes in ibrutinib-treated CLL. Measured with immunoSEQ multiplex PCR; TCRdb has only the in-frame clones, and not every one. The sample records approximately 74,000 clones, approximately 80% being singletons. The sample consisted of PBMCs, taken at disease progression, from a patient treated with ibrutinib. These receptors came from a human donor with chronic lymphocytic leukemia.

This sequence joins TRBV30 and TRBJ2-1; TRBD2 matches 11 bases. CDR1 and CDR2 from the germline V gene are GTSNPN and SVGIG (reference sequence). The CDR3 is 15 amino acids. J gave up 5 bases and V 2 bases, and 5 bases lay outside the gene matches. CDR3 loop: CAWSNKGLADNEQFF. The CDR3, as DNA: TGTGCCTGGAGTAACAAGGGACTAGCGGACAATGAGCAGTTCTTC.

This clone showed up just once. This chain connects TRBV27 to TRBJ1-6; perhaps TRBD1 as D (5 bases). Germline CDR1 MNHEY, CDR2 SMNVEV (reference sequence). The CDR3 has 14 residues. V shed 6 bases and J shed 10 bases, with 16 bases lying between them. In DNA form, the CDR3 reads TGTGCCAGCAGCTTCGGGACGGCCCCCTCACCCCTCCACTTT. Its translation: CASSFGTAPSPLHF.

The J gene is TRBJ1-1, the V gene TRBV6-5; TRBD1 aligns across 7 bases. Germline V CDR1 and CDR2: MNHEY, SVGAGI. The CDR3 length is 15 residues. J lost 1 base, V lost 7 bases, and 9 bases had no gene match. CDR3 loop: CASIPFRDRNTEAFF. The CDR3 DNA sequence: TGTGCCAGCATCCCCTTCCGGGACAGGAACACTGAAGCTTTCTTT.

This chain connects TRBV4-2 to TRBJ2-3; tentatively, D is TRBD1 (5 bases). V was shortened by 0 bases and J by 0 bases, with 16 bases between the two germline ends. From germline, CDR1 is LGHNA and CDR2 YNFKEQ. The CDR3 runs 18 residues. CDR3 sequence: CASSQEWGWESSTDTQYF. CDR3 coding DNA: TGTGCCAGCAGCCAAGAATGGGGCTGGGAATCTAGCACAGATACGCAGTATTTT.

The chain has TRBV9 and TRBJ2-4, with D unclear. CDR3 length equals 16 residues. V lost 0 bases, J lost 3 bases, and 13 bases lay in between. Germline V gives CDR1 SGDLS, CDR2 YYNGEE. Here the CDR3 reads CASSVGSNPVKNIQYF. The CDR3 DNA sequence: TGTGCCAGCAGCGTAGGTTCCAATCCCGTCAAAAACATTCAGTACTTC.

This clone occurred once. The chain is built from TRBV6-1 and TRBJ2-1, with 7 positions matching TRBD2. Per the germline V gene, CDR1 is MNHNS and CDR2 is SASEGT. Unmatched junction bases numbered 5, after V lost 6 bases and J lost 0 bases. This CDR3 contains 15 residues. The CDR3 DNA is TGTGCCAGCAGAACCGGGGGGTCCTCCTACAATGAGCAGTTCTTC. Protein sequence: CASRTGGSSYNEQFF.

V usage is TRBV6-1 and J usage is TRBJ1-5, with 7 bases lining up with TRBD1. V lost 3 bases and J lost 5; bases outside the gene matches: 10. This CDR3 region has 16 residues. Germline CDR1 MNHNS, CDR2 SASEGT. This CDR3 is CASSDDADRVDQPQHF. The CDR3 nucleotides are TGTGCCAGCAGTGATGATGCCGACAGGGTTGATCAGCCCCAGCATTTT.

V is TRBV5-1 and J is TRBJ2-2; no clear D. Germline V gene sequence: CDR1 SGHRS, CDR2 YFSETQ. Trimming left V 4 bases short and J 6 bases short, with 10 bases between. CDR3 length equals 13 residues. The CDR3 loop reads CASSPGRPGELFF. For the CDR3, the DNA is TGCGCCAGCAGCCCGGGCCGTCCCGGGGAGCTGTTTTTT.

This chain joins TRBV2 and TRBJ1-5; no definite D call. Germline loops: CDR1 SNHLY, CDR2 FYNNEI. The CDR3 consists of 14 residues. Trimming took off 5 bases at V and 4 bases at J, with 12 bases between the two ends. CDR3 bases: TGTGCCAGCAGTTCTATCACAGAGAATCAGCCCCAGCATTTT. This translates into CASSSITENQPQHF.